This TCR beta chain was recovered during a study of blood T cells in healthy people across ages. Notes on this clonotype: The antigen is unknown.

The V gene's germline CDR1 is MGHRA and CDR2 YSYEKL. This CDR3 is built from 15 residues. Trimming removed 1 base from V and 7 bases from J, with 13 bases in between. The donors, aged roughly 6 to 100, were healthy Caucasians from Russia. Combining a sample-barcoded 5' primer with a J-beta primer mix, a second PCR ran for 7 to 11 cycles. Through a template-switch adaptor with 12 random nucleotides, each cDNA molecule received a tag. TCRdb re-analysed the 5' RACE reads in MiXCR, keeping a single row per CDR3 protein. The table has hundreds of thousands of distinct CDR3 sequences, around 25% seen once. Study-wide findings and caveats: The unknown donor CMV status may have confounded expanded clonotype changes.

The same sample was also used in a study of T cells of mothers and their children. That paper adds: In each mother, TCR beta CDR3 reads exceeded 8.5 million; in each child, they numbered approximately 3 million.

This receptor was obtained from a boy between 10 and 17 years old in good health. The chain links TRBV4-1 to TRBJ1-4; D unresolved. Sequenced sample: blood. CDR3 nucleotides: TGCGCCAGCAGCCAAGTTCCAGGAACAGCTGAAAAACTGTTTTTT. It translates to CASSQVPGTAEKLFF.